The 30 T cell receptor beta chains in this list originate from one sample, sequenced in a study of blood T cell repertoires in COVID-19. The assay was immunoSEQ multiplex PCR, and TCRdb's table has in-frame clones only and misses some. The sample holds 170,000 or so clones, approximately 87% seen once. The sequencing sample was made of peripheral blood. The receptors shown here come from a woman aged 18-29 years who had recovered from COVID-19.

The chain is built from TRBV19 and TRBJ1-2, with 9 bases aligning to TRBD1. The CDR3 consists of 14 residues. Germline V gene lookup returns CDR1 LNHDA and CDR2 SQIVND (reference sequence). V was clipped by 8 bases and J by 5 bases; unmatched bases: 9. For the CDR3, the DNA is TGTGCCAGTTCACGACAGGGGGTAGGATATGGCTACACCTTC. Residues: CASSRQGVGYGYTF.

The genes are TRBV6-2 or TRBV6-3 and TRBJ1-2; TRBD1 matches 9 bases. Germline CDR1 MNHEY, CDR2 SVGEGT. The CDR3 has 13 residues. J gave up 7 bases and V 6 bases, and 6 bases lay outside the gene matches. This chain's CDR3 is CASSWGQGVGYTF. For the CDR3, the DNA is TGTGCCAGCAGCTGGGGACAGGGCGTTGGCTACACCTTC.

This chain links TRBV24-1 with TRBJ2-3; 10 nucleotides match TRBD2. The CDR3 is made up of 18 amino acids. From germline, CDR1 is KGHDR and CDR2 SFDVKD. J lost 2 bases, V lost 1 base, and 8 bases had no gene match. The DNA for the CDR3 is TGTGCCACCAGTGATTTTGGGCTAGCGGGAGCTTCCACAGATACGCAGTATTTT. This encodes CATSDFGLAGASTDTQYF.

The chain uses TRBV28 and TRBJ2-3, with a possible D match to TRBD1 (5 bases). CDR3 length: 18 amino acids. The V end was cut by 3 bases, the J end by 0 bases, with 19 bases between. Germline values: CDR1 MDHEN, CDR2 SYDVKM. DNA for the CDR3: TGTGCCAGCAGTTTGGGTCAGGCAGGGTTTACCAGCACAGATACGCAGTATTTT. Translating it yields CASSLGQAGFTSTDTQYF.

V and J are TRBV5-4 and TRBJ2-5; 10 bases are a match to TRBD1. CDR1 is SGHNT, CDR2 YYREEE, per germline (reference sequence). J lost 5 bases, V lost 10 bases, and 8 bases had no gene match. This CDR3 is built from 13 residues. The chain's CDR3 is CAAGDRGGETQYF. The CDR3 DNA is TGTGCCGCCGGGGACAGGGGTGGGGAGACCCAGTACTTC.

The CDR3 DNA sequence: TGCGCCAGCAGCCCCGGGACTGGGCACGAAAAACTGTTTTTT. Translating gives CASSPGTGHEKLFF. This sequence joins TRBV4-3 and TRBJ1-4, with D maybe TRBD1 (5 bases). V shed 4 bases and J shed 8 bases, with 14 bases lying between them. Germline-derived CDR1 and CDR2 are LGHNA and YSLEER. This CDR3 contains 14 residues.

This sequence joins TRBV9 and TRBJ2-6, with 8 nucleotides matching TRBD1. The CDR3 loop spans 17 amino acids. J gave up 4 bases and V 4 bases, and 10 bases lay outside the gene matches. Germline-derived CDR1 and CDR2 are SGDLS and YYNGEE. The CDR3 DNA reads TGTGCCAGCAGCATATCTCACAGGGGGGTCGGGGCCAACGTCCTGACTTTC. Translation gives CASSISHRGVGANVLTF.

V and J are TRBV11-2 and TRBJ2-3; D is undetermined. The CDR3 has 15 residues. V shed 4 bases and J shed 1 base, with 12 bases lying between them. The V gene's germline CDR1 is SGHAT and CDR2 FQNNGV. CDR3 amino acids: CASSYRFGGTDTQYF. The CDR3 DNA is TGTGCCAGCAGCTACCGGTTTGGTGGCACAGATACGCAGTATTTT.

This chain links TRBV7-9 with TRBJ2-7, with TRBD1 identical over 8 bases. V shed 0 bases and J 0 bases; nucleotides not matched to a gene: 7. Germline assignment: CDR1 SEHNR and CDR2 FQNEAQ (reference sequence). The CDR3 has 17 amino acids. CDR3 sequence reads: CASSLAFGTGSSYEQYV. The CDR3 nucleotides are TGTGCCAGCAGCTTAGCGTTCGGGACAGGCAGCTCCTACGAGCAGTACGTC.

V gene TRBV27 combines with J gene TRBJ2-7; the D gene is possibly TRBD2 (6 bases). Germline V gene sequence: CDR1 MNHEY, CDR2 SMNVEV (reference sequence). V was clipped by 4 bases and J by 7 bases, with 20 bases between them. The length of the CDR3 is 15 residues. CDR3 DNA sequence: TGTGCCAGCAGTTCCCCCGGGACTGACGTGGGGGAGCAGTACTTC. Translated: CASSSPGTDVGEQYF.

The rearrangement uses TRBV9 and TRBJ1-2; no reliable D call. Trimming cost V 0 bases and J 8 bases, with 14 bases left between them. The CDR3 is made up of 14 amino acids. Germline V gene lookup returns CDR1 SGDLS and CDR2 YYNGEE. In DNA form, the CDR3 reads TGTGCCAGCAGCGTAGACGACCTCCGAGGAGGCTACACCTTC. It yields the protein CASSVDDLRGGYTF.

J is TRBJ2-3 and V is TRBV5-4, with TRBD2 matching 12 bases. Germline V gene data show CDR1 as SGHNT and CDR2 as YYREEE (reference sequence). Trimming cost V 4 bases and J 5 bases; bases outside gene matches: 11. CDR3 length: 17 residues. CDR3 in amino acids: CASSPKLAGGQGDTQYF. The DNA of the CDR3 is TGTGCCAGCAGCCCGAAACTAGCGGGGGGCCAAGGAGATACGCAGTATTTT.

The chain combines TRBV14 with TRBJ2-7; 7 bases match TRBD1. The CDR3 loop spans 13 amino acids. J gave up 3 bases and V 4 bases, and 3 bases lay outside the gene matches. The germline gives CDR1 SGHDN, CDR2 FVKESK. Here the CDR3 DNA reads TGTGCCAGCAGCCCCGGGACAGACTACGAGCAGTACGTC. It codes for CASSPGTDYEQYV.

V and J are TRBV20-1 and TRBJ2-3; D not certain. Trimming took off 5 bases at V and 1 base at J, with 4 bases between the two ends. Germline V CDR1 and CDR2: DFQATT, SNEGSKA (reference sequence). This CDR3 has 11 residues. CDR3 nucleotide sequence: TGCAGTGCTCCTCGCACAGATACGCAGTATTTT. Translation: CSAPRTDTQYF.

The chain is built from TRBV7-2 and TRBJ2-7; D is uncertain. Germline CDR1 and CDR2: SGHTA and FQGNSA. The CDR3 totals 12 residues. V was trimmed by 1 base and J by 3 bases, leaving 4 bases between them. CDR3 nucleotides: TGTGCCAGCAGCTTAGTCGGCTACGAGCAGTACTTC. This sequence encodes CASSLVGYEQYF.

This chain joins TRBV6-2 or TRBV6-3 and TRBJ1-1, with D unclear. V dropped 0 bases and J dropped 5 bases, with 16 bases sitting between them. Germline V gives CDR1 MNHEY, CDR2 SVGEGT. The CDR3 contains 16 residues. CDR3 coding DNA: TGTGCCAGCAGTTACTCGACGACGGCGGGGTGGACTGAAGCTTTCTTT. Its protein product is CASSYSTTAGWTEAFF.

The V and J genes are TRBV4-3 and TRBJ2-1; TRBD2 might be the D (6 bases). Trimming shortened V by 1 base and J by 2 bases, and 9 bases separated the two germline ends. The CDR3 loop spans 15 amino acids. Germline V gene sequence: CDR1 LGHNA, CDR2 YSLEER. Here the CDR3 DNA reads TGCGCCAGCAGCCAAGGTAGCGGAACCTACAATGAGCAGTTCTTC. It yields the protein CASSQGSGTYNEQFF.

The chain carries TRBV7-3 and TRBJ2-7, with 7 bases matching TRBD2. CDR3 size: 11 residues. Germline-derived CDR1 and CDR2 are SGHTA and FQGTGA. Unmatched junction bases numbered 5, after V lost 3 bases and J lost 12 bases. The CDR3 nucleotides are TGTGCCAGCAGCTTCCCGGGACTACTGTACGTC. It translates to CASSFPGLLYV.

This chain connects TRBV29-1 to TRBJ1-2, with D unclear. Germline CDR1 SQVTM, CDR2 ANQGSEA. The CDR3 runs 14 residues. V was shortened by 2 bases and J by 0 bases, with 10 bases between the two germline ends. The CDR3, as DNA: TGCAGCGTTGAACCGCCGGGAACTAACTATGGCTACACCTTC. Its translation: CSVEPPGTNYGYTF.

The gene calls are TRBV27 and TRBJ2-1; the D is unclear. Trimming removed 3 bases from V and 0 bases from J, with 9 bases in between. CDR1 and CDR2 from the germline V gene are MNHEY and SMNVEV (reference sequence). This CDR3 comprises 15 residues. CDR3: CASSLAASSYNEQFF. The DNA of the CDR3 is TGTGCCAGCAGTTTGGCGGCAAGCTCCTACAATGAGCAGTTCTTC.

In nucleotides, the CDR3 is TGTGCCAGTAGTTCTCGACTAGCGGGGTCGACCTACAATGAGCAGTTCTTC. Translated, it gives CASSSRLAGSTYNEQFF. The chain employs TRBV19 and TRBJ2-1; TRBD2 agrees at 11 bases. CDR3 length: 17 residues. CDR1 and CDR2 (germline): LNHDA, SQIVND (reference sequence). J gave up 2 bases and V 5 bases, and 8 bases lay outside the gene matches.

The V gene is TRBV7-9, the J gene TRBJ2-7; 11 bases fit TRBD1. Germline assignment: CDR1 SEHNR and CDR2 FQNEAQ (reference sequence). With 5 bases clipped from V and 6 bases from J, the junction kept 9 bases outside the gene matches. This CDR3 has 15 residues. The CDR3: CASSPSGTGGGEQYF. The CDR3 DNA follows: TGTGCCAGCAGCCCTTCCGGGACAGGGGGAGGCGAGCAGTACTTC.

This rearrangement joins TRBV19 to TRBJ1-6, with TRBD1 matching over 11 bases. This CDR3 has 14 residues. Germline loops: CDR1 LNHDA, CDR2 SQIVND (reference sequence). Trimming cost V 4 bases and J 9 bases; bases outside gene matches: 2. The CDR3 sequence: CASSRTGGISPLHF. The CDR3 DNA follows: TGTGCCAGTAGTAGGACAGGGGGCATTTCACCCCTCCACTTT.

This sequence joins TRBV4-1 and TRBJ2-1; maybe TRBD2 (5 bases). This CDR3 region has 14 residues. The V end was cut by 1 base, the J end by 8 bases, with 12 bases between. Germline loops: CDR1 MGHRA, CDR2 YSYEKL. Written as DNA, the CDR3 is TGCGCCAGCAGCCAAGCCGGGCGGGTCGATGAGCAGTTCTTC. It encodes CASSQAGRVDEQFF.

The genes are TRBV12-3 or TRBV12-4 and TRBJ2-1, with 7 bases identical to TRBD2. V was pared by 8 bases and J by 7 bases, with 5 bases of the junction left unmatched. The length of the CDR3 is 12 residues. The CDR3 is CASAGARNEQFF. The CDR3 DNA follows: TGTGCCAGCGCGGGAGCACGTAATGAGCAGTTCTTC.

The chain has TRBV7-7 and TRBJ1-4, with 9 bases identical to TRBD1. The CDR3 is made up of 15 amino acids. Germline values: CDR1 SSHAT, CDR2 FNYEAQ (reference sequence). V was pared by 5 bases and J by 7 bases, with 8 bases of the junction left unmatched. The CDR3 DNA reads as TGTGCCAGCAGCCCAAGGACAGGGGTGGGTGAAAAACTGTTTTTT. Protein product: CASSPRTGVGEKLFF. Looking up the rest from reference TRBV7-7 and TRBJ1-4 gives the full variable domain: GAGVSQSPRYKVTKRGQDVTLRCDPISSHATLYWYQQALGQGPEFLTYFNYEAQPDKSGLPSDRFSAERPEGSISTLTIQRTEQRDSAMYRCASSPRTGVGEKLFFGSGTQLSVL.

V is TRBV9 and J is TRBJ1-1; weak D call: TRBD1 (5 bases). This CDR3 comprises 14 residues. The germline V and J ends were trimmed by 7 bases and 0 bases, with 13 bases remaining between them. CDR1 is SGDLS and CDR2 is YYNGEE in the germline V gene. The CDR3: CASSLEGMNTEAFF. The CDR3 coding sequence is TGTGCCAGCTCCCTGGAGGGGATGAACACTGAAGCTTTCTTT.

This CDR3 is CASSSETQYF. Here the CDR3 DNA reads TGTGCCAGCAGTTCTGAGACCCAGTACTTC. The rearrangement uses TRBV28 and TRBJ2-5; D not resolved. This CDR3 spans 10 amino acids. V dropped 4 bases and J dropped 5 bases, with 2 bases sitting between them. Germline V gene data show CDR1 as MDHEN and CDR2 as SYDVKM. Variable domain in full (rest from reference TRBV28 and TRBJ2-5): DVKVTQSSRYLVKRTGEKVFLECVQDMDHENMFWYRQDPGLGLRLIYFSYDVKMKEKGDIPEGYSVSREKKERFSLILESASTNQTSMYLCASSSETQYFGPGTRLLVL.

This chain uses TRBV19 with TRBJ1-5; D is unresolved. Per the germline V gene, CDR1 is LNHDA and CDR2 is SQIVND (reference sequence). The CDR3 runs 13 residues. V dropped 3 bases and J dropped 5 bases, with 8 bases sitting between them. The CDR3 is CASSISLHQPQHF. CDR3 in DNA: TGTGCCAGTAGTATTTCCCTTCATCAGCCCCAGCATTTT.

This rearrangement joins TRBV9 to TRBJ2-3, with 7 bases lining up with TRBD2. CDR1 SGDLS and CDR2 YYNGEE come from the germline V gene. V was clipped by 4 bases and J by 2 bases; unmatched bases: 10. CDR3 length equals 16 residues. CDR3 sequence (DNA): TGTGCCAGCAGCCCCAGAGCGGGGACGGTCACAGATACGCAGTATTTT. It encodes CASSPRAGTVTDTQYF.